This entry describes one TCR beta chain. Its antigen is as yet unknown. Template for every sorted-subset replicate PCR totaled approximately 0.2 ug DNA, around 32,000 T cell genomes. How the authors handled the data: ImmunoSEQ yielded junction-only sequences lacking quality scores, so filtering differed. Sequencing was performed with immunoSEQ multiplex PCR; in TCRdb, only in-frame clones are kept and a portion is missing. For V, J and clone size, that table is used; D and trimming come from the DNA. The profile shows about 2.5 million clones, 80% to 95% of them singletons. This entry belongs to a study of shared clonotypes between healthy human individuals. Study-wide results and limits: Some naive CD4 clonotypes, around 5%, turned up in common across four donors.

The CDR3 is made up of 13 amino acids. V lost 4 bases and J 7 bases, leaving 11 bases between the germline ends. Germline CDR1 and CDR2: SSHAT and FNYEAQ (reference sequence). Sample: naive CD4+ T cells from PBMCs. The subset here: CD45RA+ positively selected. The chain has TRBV7-7 and TRBJ2-4; no definite D call. This receptor was identified in a man aged 18 to 29 in good health. Some clones in this sample may be carry-over from other donors' samples. The CDR3 loop reads CASSYGPPNIQYF. Written as DNA, the CDR3 is TGTGCCAGCAGCTACGGACCGCCCAACATTCAGTACTTC.